This T cell receptor (beta chain) was captured in a study of T cell responses to AZD1222 COVID-19 vaccine. The germline CDR1 and CDR2 sequences are SGHTA and FQGNSA. The CDR3 is 16 amino acids. V gave up 5 bases and J gave up 0 bases, with 14 bases separating them. The repertoire was sequenced with immunoSEQ multiplex PCR; TCRdb's copy has only in-frame clones and lacks some. Among 95,000 to 100,000 clones, about 86% were seen once, and the ten largest hold over 1.2%. Sequenced material: peripheral blood, taken on day 0 of AZD1222 vaccination. The chain links TRBV7-2 to TRBJ1-3; D is undetermined. The TCR originated in an adult in good health. CDR3 bases: TGTGCCAGCAGCCCTACGACATTCAACTCTGGAAACACCATATATTTT. It yields the protein CASSPTTFNSGNTIYF.